This T cell receptor (beta chain) was identified in a study of blood T cell repertoires in COVID-19. Study details: PBMCs, B-cell-depleted T cells, or T cells were the source of the cDNA or gDNA that made up the material.

Produced via immunoSEQ multiplex PCR; TCRdb's table is partial and in-frame only. The sample includes hundreds of thousands of clones, 70% to 90% seen only once; the top ten take approximately 0.9%. This CDR3 contains 20 residues. J gave up 4 bases and V 3 bases, and 16 bases lay outside the gene matches. Germline CDR1 KGHSH, CDR2 LQKENI. This study enrolled people aged 18 to 89 from about 26 US geographic areas. Participant reports of clinical history set cohort assignment. In the 2 weeks before study entry, exposed participants met a COVID-19 case, which was PCR-confirmed or clinician-diagnosed. The sequence was collected from a man in his fifties who had been exposed to COVID-19. This chain connects TRBV18 to TRBJ2-5; 14 nucleotides agree with TRBD2. The sample taken for sequencing was PBMCs or T cells enriched from blood (not recorded which). The CDR3 here is CASSPAPGTSGSRGRETQYF. Here the CDR3 DNA reads TGTGCCAGCTCACCGGCCCCCGGGACTAGCGGGAGTCGGGGGCGAGAGACCCAGTACTTC. The complete variable domain, with remaining parts taken from reference TRBV18 and TRBJ2-5, reads NAGVMQNPRHLVRRRGQEARLRCSPMKGHSHVYWYRQLPEEGLKFMVYLQKENIIDESGMPKERFSAEFPKEGPSILRIQQVVRGDSAAYFCASSPAPGTSGSRGRETQYFGPGTRLLVL.